These T cell receptor beta chains were read from a single sample in a study of cytomegalovirus exposure and HLA in healthy donors. The method was immunoSEQ multiplex PCR; TCRdb's version includes in-frame clones alone and lacks a portion of them. Here the sample spans under 85,000 clones, roughly 94% being singletons. Sequencing was done on a sample of PBMCs. Receptor source: a woman in her late teens or twenties in good health and CMV-seropositive. CDR3s include the opening cysteine and the closing phenylalanine or tryptophan. The D gene is left open where the match is weak. The listing skips clone size in some rows; elsewhere it reads once, few, many or a size class.

clone size: .; V gene: TRBV7-3; D gene: .; J gene: TRBJ2-1; CDR3 DNA: TGTGCCAGCAGCTTAAGATGGAACAGCAATGAGCAGTTCTTC; CDR3 protein: CASSLRWNSNEQFF
clone size: once; V gene: TRBV4-3; D gene: .; J gene: TRBJ2-1; CDR3 DNA: TGCGCCAGCAGCCAAGCAGGCCTAAGCTCCTACAATGAGCAGTTCTTC; CDR3 protein: CASSQAGLSSYNEQFF
clone size: .; V gene: TRBV18; D gene: TRBD2; J gene: TRBJ2-1; CDR3 DNA: TGTGCCAGCTCACCACCGAAAGGGGCGGGGGGCTACAATGAGCAGTTCTTC; CDR3 protein: CASSPPKGAGGYNEQFF
clone size: .; V gene: TRBV4-3; D gene: .; J gene: TRBJ2-1; CDR3 DNA: TGCGCCAGCAGCCACCAAGTTACCAGCGCCTACAATGAGCAGTTCTTC; CDR3 protein: CASSHQVTSAYNEQFF
clone size: .; V gene: TRBV5-6; D gene: TRBD1; J gene: TRBJ1-2; CDR3 DNA: TGTGCCAGCACCGTTGGACAGGGACACTATGGCTACACCTTC; CDR3 protein: CASTVGQGHYGYTF
clone size: .; V gene: TRBV11-2; D gene: .; J gene: TRBJ2-7; CDR3 DNA: TGTGCCAGCAGGCGAGCGGGCAGGGTATCCGACGAGCAGTACTTC; CDR3 protein: CASRRAGRVSDEQYF
clone size: .; V gene: TRBV7-9; D gene: .; J gene: TRBJ2-1; CDR3 DNA: TGTGCCAGCAGCACTGGACTAACAGCCTACAATGAGCAGTTCTTC; CDR3 protein: CASSTGLTAYNEQFF
clone size: .; V gene: TRBV2; D gene: TRBD1; J gene: TRBJ2-3; CDR3 DNA: TGTGCCAGCAGTCATAGGTGGACAGGGGGCACAGATACGCAGTATTTT; CDR3 protein: CASSHRWTGGTDTQYF
clone size: .; V gene: TRBV25-1; D gene: TRBD1; J gene: TRBJ1-4; CDR3 DNA: TGTGCCAGCAGTGATTACAGGGGGCGTACTAATGAAAAACTGTTTTTT; CDR3 protein: CASSDYRGRTNEKLFF
clone size: .; V gene: TRBV7-2; D gene: .; J gene: TRBJ2-5; CDR3 DNA: TGTGCCAGCAGCTTCCAGGGTATGGAGACCCAGTACTTC; CDR3 protein: CASSFQGMETQYF
clone size: .; V gene: TRBV19; D gene: .; J gene: TRBJ2-3; CDR3 DNA: TGTGCCAGTAGTCTTGATGGGCATACGCAGTATTTT; CDR3 protein: CASSLDGHTQYF
clone size: .; V gene: TRBV14; D gene: TRBD2; J gene: TRBJ2-3; CDR3 DNA: TGTGCCAGCAGCCCGAGCGGGAGGCCCATAGATACGCAGTATTTT; CDR3 protein: CASSPSGRPIDTQYF
clone size: .; V gene: TRBV7-2; D gene: .; J gene: TRBJ1-5; CDR3 DNA: TGTGCCAGCAGCTTATTACTAGCTAGCAATCAGCCCCAGCATTTT; CDR3 protein: CASSLLLASNQPQHF
clone size: .; V gene: TRBV29-1; D gene: TRBD1; J gene: TRBJ1-2; CDR3 DNA: TGCAGCGCAACAGGGGACCACGGAGACGGCTACACCTTC; CDR3 protein: CSATGDHGDGYTF
clone size: .; V gene: TRBV19; D gene: .; J gene: TRBJ2-2; CDR3 DNA: TGTGCCAGTACCCCGGGTTCGAGCGTCACCGGGGAGCTGTTTTTT; CDR3 protein: CASTPGSSVTGELFF
clone size: .; V gene: TRBV5-6; D gene: .; J gene: TRBJ1-5; CDR3 DNA: TGTGCCAGCAGCTTGGCAGGGGCGAATAGCAATCAGCCCCAGCATTTT; CDR3 protein: CASSLAGANSNQPQHF
clone size: .; V gene: TRBV7-9; D gene: TRBD2; J gene: TRBJ2-5; CDR3 DNA: TGTGCCAGCAGCTGGGGACTAGCGGGAAGAAACCAAGAGACCCAGTACTTC; CDR3 protein: CASSWGLAGRNQETQYF
clone size: .; V gene: TRBV19; D gene: TRBD1; J gene: TRBJ2-7; CDR3 DNA: TGTGCCAGTAGCCGCACCGGGACAGGCTACGAGCAGTACTTC; CDR3 protein: CASSRTGTGYEQYF
clone size: .; V gene: TRBV19; D gene: .; J gene: TRBJ2-5; CDR3 DNA: TGTGCCAGTAGTATAGGGCAGGGTGGTGAGACCCAGTACTTC; CDR3 protein: CASSIGQGGETQYF
clone size: .; V gene: TRBV27; D gene: TRBD2; J gene: TRBJ2-1; CDR3 DNA: TGTGCCAGCAGTTTACTCCCTAGAGCGGGGGACTACAATGAGCAGTTCTTC; CDR3 protein: CASSLLPRAGDYNEQFF
clone size: .; V gene: TRBV7-8; D gene: TRBD1; J gene: TRBJ1-1; CDR3 DNA: TGTGCCAGCAGCCACCGACAGGGGGCCCAGAACACTGAAGCTTTCTTT; CDR3 protein: CASSHRQGAQNTEAFF
clone size: many; V gene: TRBV28; D gene: TRBD1; J gene: TRBJ1-5; CDR3 DNA: TGTGCCAGCAGTTTCCCCAGGGGGGCTCAGCCCCAGCATTTT; CDR3 protein: CASSFPRGAQPQHF
clone size: .; V gene: TRBV5-1; D gene: TRBD2; J gene: TRBJ2-5; CDR3 DNA: TGCGCCAGCAGCTTGGTAATAGCGGGACAAGAGACCCAGTACTTC; CDR3 protein: CASSLVIAGQETQYF
clone size: .; V gene: TRBV5-6; D gene: TRBD2; J gene: TRBJ2-2; CDR3 DNA: TGTGCCAGCAGCTTGGGACTAGCGGGGACCGGGGAGCTGTTTTTT; CDR3 protein: CASSLGLAGTGELFF
clone size: .; V gene: TRBV10-3; D gene: .; J gene: TRBJ1-1; CDR3 DNA: TGTGCCATCAGTCCTTGGGGACAACACTCCGAAGCTTTCTTT; CDR3 protein: CAISPWGQHSEAFF
clone size: .; V gene: TRBV7-8; D gene: TRBD1; J gene: TRBJ2-5; CDR3 DNA: TGTGCCAGCAGCCTAAGACCGGACAGGTCCCAAGAGACCCAGTACTTC; CDR3 protein: CASSLRPDRSQETQYF
clone size: .; V gene: TRBV4-3; D gene: .; J gene: TRBJ2-1; CDR3 DNA: TGCGCCAGCAGCCAAGATACGGAAGGGGCCTACAATGAGCAGTTCTTC; CDR3 protein: CASSQDTEGAYNEQFF
clone size: .; V gene: TRBV28; D gene: .; J gene: TRBJ2-5; CDR3 DNA: TGTGCCAGCAGCTCAGGAGGGGAAGGCCAAGAGACCCAGTACTTC; CDR3 protein: CASSSGGEGQETQYF
clone size: .; V gene: TRBV7-2; D gene: TRBD1; J gene: TRBJ2-7; CDR3 DNA: TGTGCCAGCAGCTTAGTAGCCAGGGGGAACGAGCAGTACTTC; CDR3 protein: CASSLVARGNEQYF
clone size: .; V gene: TRBV9; D gene: TRBD1; J gene: TRBJ1-1; CDR3 DNA: TGTGCCAGCAGCGTAGCTCACAGGGGGAACACTGAAGCTTTCTTT; CDR3 protein: CASSVAHRGNTEAFF
clone size: .; V gene: TRBV5-6; D gene: .; J gene: TRBJ1-5; CDR3 DNA: TGTGCCAGCAGCTTGAGGCCAGGGCATCAGCCCCAGCATTTT; CDR3 protein: CASSLRPGHQPQHF
clone size: once; V gene: TRBV5-1; D gene: .; J gene: TRBJ2-5; CDR3 DNA: TGCGCCAGCAGCGAGTATCAAGAGACCCAGTACTTC; CDR3 protein: CASSEYQETQYF
clone size: .; V gene: TRBV27; D gene: .; J gene: TRBJ1-2; CDR3 DNA: TGTGCCAGCAGTCTTCACATGAACTATGGCTACACCTTC; CDR3 protein: CASSLHMNYGYTF
clone size: .; V gene: TRBV5-1; D gene: TRBD1; J gene: TRBJ2-5; CDR3 DNA: TGCGCCAGCAGCCCGGGACAGCTCCAAGAGACCCAGTACTTC; CDR3 protein: CASSPGQLQETQYF
clone size: .; V gene: TRBV7-8; D gene: .; J gene: TRBJ1-1; CDR3 DNA: TGTGCCAGCAGCTTATGGAGCACTGAAGCTTTCTTT; CDR3 protein: CASSLWSTEAFF
clone size: .; V gene: TRBV7-2; D gene: TRBD2; J gene: TRBJ2-3; CDR3 DNA: TGTGCCAGCAGCTTAACTAGCGGGTTGACAGATACGCAGTATTTT; CDR3 protein: CASSLTSGLTDTQYF
clone size: .; V gene: TRBV5-1; D gene: .; J gene: TRBJ2-5; CDR3 DNA: TGCGCCAGCAGCTTGACTCTGAAAGAGACCCAGTACTTC; CDR3 protein: CASSLTLKETQYF
clone size: .; V gene: TRBV7-9; D gene: .; J gene: TRBJ2-3; CDR3 DNA: TGTGCCAGCAGCCCCCGGACTTTTCGCACAGATACGCAGTATTTT; CDR3 protein: CASSPRTFRTDTQYF
clone size: .; V gene: TRBV14; D gene: TRBD1; J gene: TRBJ2-7; CDR3 DNA: TGTGCCAGCAGCCAAGAAGCTGACAGGGACTCCTACGAGCAGTACTTC; CDR3 protein: CASSQEADRDSYEQYF
clone size: .; V gene: TRBV28; D gene: .; J gene: TRBJ1-1; CDR3 DNA: TGTGCCAGCGGTAGCGCGAACACTGAAGCTTTCTTT; CDR3 protein: CASGSANTEAFF
clone size: .; V gene: TRBV7-9; D gene: .; J gene: TRBJ2-7; CDR3 DNA: TGTGCCAGCAGCTTACGGGGAATTGGAGACGAGCAGTACTTC; CDR3 protein: CASSLRGIGDEQYF
clone size: .; V gene: TRBV7-2; D gene: TRBD1; J gene: TRBJ2-1; CDR3 DNA: TGTGCCAGCAGCTTAGGGGGACAGGGAAGCTACAATGAGCAGTTCTTC; CDR3 protein: CASSLGGQGSYNEQFF
clone size: .; V gene: TRBV19; D gene: TRBD1; J gene: TRBJ1-6; CDR3 DNA: TGTGCCAGTAGTAAGGGACAGGGGCGTTCACCCCTCCACTTT; CDR3 protein: CASSKGQGRSPLHF
clone size: few; V gene: TRBV7-2; D gene: .; J gene: TRBJ1-2; CDR3 DNA: TGTGCCAGCAGCGCGGACGGACCTTGGGGCGGCTACACCTTC; CDR3 protein: CASSADGPWGGYTF
clone size: .; V gene: TRBV11-2; D gene: TRBD1; J gene: TRBJ1-4; CDR3 DNA: TGTGCCAGCAGCCGTGGGGGACAGGGAGGCAGTGAAAAACTGTTTTTT; CDR3 protein: CASSRGGQGGSEKLFF
clone size: .; V gene: TRBV9; D gene: .; J gene: TRBJ1-2; CDR3 DNA: TGTGCCAGCAGCCAAAATTTCTATGGCTACACCTTC; CDR3 protein: CASSQNFYGYTF
clone size: .; V gene: TRBV5-6; D gene: .; J gene: TRBJ2-7; CDR3 DNA: TGTGCCAGCAGCCAGTGGGCGTTCGAGCAGTACTTC; CDR3 protein: CASSQWAFEQYF
clone size: .; V gene: TRBV15; D gene: TRBD2; J gene: TRBJ2-7; CDR3 DNA: TGTGCCACCAGCCCGGGACTAGCGGTGACCTACGAGCAGTACTTC; CDR3 protein: CATSPGLAVTYEQYF